This TCR beta chain was profiled in a study of blood T cell repertoires in COVID-19. The germline gives CDR1 LNHNV, CDR2 YYDKDF (reference sequence). The CDR3 extends over 15 amino acids. Trimming removed 4 bases from V and 4 bases from J, with 14 bases in between. The participants were between 18 and 89 years old and came from 20 to 30 US areas. Original handling: Amplification of reference gene primers was used by the study to estimate nucleated cell counts. Sequencing used immunoSEQ multiplex PCR; TCRdb keeps in-frame clones, though not all of them. D and trimming come from the DNA, and the V and J calls and clone size come from that table. The sample records 200,000 to 250,000 clones, approximately 83% being singletons.

The sequencing input was PBMCs or T cells enriched from blood (not recorded which). The chain is built from TRBV15 and TRBJ1-3; D is uncertain. The TCR originated in a woman aged 40-49 years with acute COVID-19. Here the CDR3 DNA reads TGTGCCACCAGCACCTTTCCCGGGAACGGAAACACCATATATTTT. Amino acids: CATSTFPGNGNTIYF.